Below are 15 T cell receptor beta chains sequenced from a single sample in a study of T cells after yellow fever vaccination. TCRdb independently ran MiXCR on the 5' RACE reads; one entry per CDR3 protein. This sample has under 150,000 distinct CDR3 sequences, with 7.7% found just once. Sequencing was performed on CD4+ T cells sorted from PBMCs, taken 5 days after the yellow fever booster vaccination. The receptors come from a man aged 25-40 years who received the YFV17D yellow fever vaccine.

This clonotype was picked up many times. V usage is TRBV20-1 and J usage is TRBJ2-7; 9 positions agree with TRBD2. With V trimmed by 0 bases and J by 3 bases, 6 bases remained unmatched. The germline CDR1 and CDR2 sequences are DFQATT and SNEGSKA (reference sequence). The CDR3 is 15 amino acids. The CDR3 sequence: CSARDRQLAGYEQYF. CDR3 sequence (DNA): TGCAGTGCTAGAGATCGGCAACTAGCGGGCTACGAGCAGTACTTC.

This clonotype was seen many times. The chain employs TRBV20-1 and TRBJ1-1; 7 bases are shared with TRBD1. CDR3 length: 12 residues. Losses at the gene ends were 5 bases for V and 10 bases for J; bases not matched to a gene: 10. CDR1 DFQATT and CDR2 SNEGSKA come from the germline V gene (reference sequence). Here the CDR3 reads CSAWTAQGGAFF. The CDR3 bases are TGCAGTGCTTGGACAGCCCAGGGGGGAGCTTTCTTT.

This clonotype was counted many times. The rearrangement links TRBV24-1 to TRBJ2-1; D is perhaps TRBD2 (5 bases). The CDR3 runs to 17 residues. Germline V CDR1 and CDR2: KGHDR, SFDVKD. Trimming stripped 4 bases from V and 9 bases from J, with 24 bases between. DNA of the CDR3: TGTGCCACCAGTGACCCCCGCGAAAATGGGGTTGGGAGTGAGCAGTTCTTC. Its translation is CATSDPRENGVGSEQFF.

The table lists this clonotype with many counts. The V and J genes are TRBV24-1 and TRBJ2-2; no clear D. The CDR3 covers 15 residues. The ends were cut back, 9 bases at V and 0 bases at J, with 13 bases in the middle. CDR1 is KGHDR, CDR2 SFDVKD, per germline. CDR3 nucleotide sequence: TGTGCCACCGGTGGAACCAGTCCGAACACCGGGGAGCTGTTTTTT. This gives the protein CATGGTSPNTGELFF.

This clonotype was seen ten or more times. The chain employs TRBV7-2 and TRBJ1-1, with D possibly being TRBD1 (5 bases). The germline gives CDR1 SGHTA, CDR2 FQGNSA. This CDR3 is built from 15 residues. The V end lost 1 base, the J end lost 7 bases, and 16 bases lay between the germline ends. The CDR3 loop is CASSLGPWGGDEAFF. CDR3 DNA: TGTGCCAGCAGCTTAGGCCCCTGGGGAGGGGATGAAGCTTTCTTT. Using reference TRBV7-2 and TRBJ1-1 for the parts outside the CDR3, the full variable domain is GAGVSQSPSNKVTEKGKDVELRCDPISGHTALYWYRQSLGQGLEFLIYFQGNSAPDKSGLPSDRFSAERTGGSVSTLTIQRTQQEDSAVYLCASSLGPWGGDEAFFGQGTRLTVV.

In regard to this clonotype: Since a much larger clone is just one base distant, this may be a read error. As DNA, the CDR3 is TGCGCCAGCAGGCGGGAGGAGAATGCCGGGGGGCTGTTTTTT. The encoded protein is CASRREENAGGLFF. The rearrangement joins TRBV5-1 to TRBJ2-2; 8 bases agree with TRBD2. This CDR3 has 14 amino acids. In germline, CDR1 is SGHRS, CDR2 YFSETQ.

This clonotype was counted at least ten times. The chain combines TRBV29-1 with TRBJ1-1, with D tentatively TRBD1 (6 bases). Per the germline V gene, CDR1 is SQVTM and CDR2 is ANQGSEA. This CDR3 region has 13 residues. Trimming shortened V by 6 bases and J by 1 base, and 12 bases separated the two germline ends. The CDR3 sequence is CSVSLQGNTEAFF. CDR3 nucleotide sequence: TGCAGCGTCTCCCTACAGGGGAACACTGAAGCTTTCTTT.

Many counts were recorded for this clonotype. The chain uses TRBV5-1 and TRBJ2-7; D uncertain. This CDR3 is 13 amino acids long. The V gene's germline CDR1 is SGHRS and CDR2 YFSETQ. V gave up 0 bases and J gave up 3 bases, with 7 bases separating them. CDR3 amino acids: CASSLVGNYEQYF. For the CDR3, the DNA is TGCGCCAGCAGCTTGGTAGGAAACTACGAGCAGTACTTC.

Ten or more counts support this clonotype. The chain is built from TRBV5-1 and TRBJ2-3; 11 positions match TRBD2. Germline CDR1 reads SGHRS; CDR2 reads YFSETQ. This CDR3 is built from 16 residues. V shed 0 bases and J 3 bases; nucleotides not matched to a gene: 3. The CDR3 DNA reads as TGCGCCAGCAGCTTGGTCCTAGCGGGAGGAACAGATACGCAGTATTTT. Its protein product is CASSLVLAGGTDTQYF.

This clonotype was detected ten times or more. This sequence joins TRBV24-1 and TRBJ2-2; D is ambiguous. CDR3 length equals 13 residues. CDR1 KGHDR and CDR2 SFDVKD come from the germline V gene. V lost 2 bases to trimming and J lost 2 bases, with 2 bases between them. CDR3 DNA: TGTGCCACCAGTGATTATAACACCGGGGAGCTGTTTTTT. Translated: CATSDYNTGELFF.

In its sample, this clonotype was seen many times. The chain has TRBV15 and TRBJ2-5; D is possibly TRBD1 (6 bases). The CDR3 spans 14 residues. CDR1 LNHNV and CDR2 YYDKDF come from the germline V gene (reference sequence). V was pared by 1 base and J by 2 bases, with 8 bases between. The CDR3 protein is CATSRGQVQETQYF. DNA for the CDR3: TGTGCCACCAGCAGAGGACAGGTTCAAGAGACCCAGTACTTC.

This clonotype appeared many times. The chain recombines TRBV10-3 with TRBJ2-5, with D possibly TRBD1 on 6 matching bases. This CDR3 is built from 15 residues. The germline V gene encodes CDR1 ENHRY and CDR2 SYGVKD. Trimming removed 2 bases at V and 1 base at J, with 11 bases between. CDR3 DNA sequence: TGTGCCATCAGTGAGACAGGGATCGGCCAAGAGACCCAGTACTTC. Its protein is CAISETGIGQETQYF.

Note on this clonotype: This may come from a read error, since a much larger clone is one base off. The CDR3 region is CSARRGHDTQYF. In DNA, the CDR3 is TGCAGTGCTAGAAGGGGACACGATACGCAGTATTTT. The rearrangement links TRBV20-1 to TRBJ2-3; TRBD1 is a possible D gene (6 bases). V was trimmed by 2 bases and J by 6 bases, leaving 9 bases between them. The CDR3 has 12 residues. CDR1 is DFQATT, CDR2 SNEGSKA, per germline (reference sequence).

This clonotype occurred many times. This chain links TRBV20-1 with TRBJ2-7; 7 bases fit TRBD2. Trimming removed 5 bases from V and 0 bases from J; junction bases left unmatched: 4. The germline CDR1 and CDR2 sequences are DFQATT and SNEGSKA (reference sequence). The CDR3 contains 13 residues. The CDR3 DNA follows: TGCAGTGCTCATAGCGGGTACTCCTACGAGCAGTACTTC. Encoded protein: CSAHSGYSYEQYF.

The gene calls are TRBV20-1 and TRBJ1-5; D ambiguous. The V and J ends lost 0 bases and 3 bases respectively, with 12 bases between them. CDR3 length: 15 amino acids. Germline CDR1 reads DFQATT; CDR2 reads SNEGSKA (reference sequence). CDR3 bases: TGCAGTGCTAGAGACAGGACTCGTACCAATCAGCCCCAGCATTTT. Amino acid sequence: CSARDRTRTNQPQHF.